This is a list of T cell receptor beta chains from one sample in a study of PD-L1 blockade in urothelial cancer. Sequencing used immunoSEQ multiplex PCR; TCRdb keeps in-frame clones, though not all of them. The top ten clones hold roughly 3% of a sample with 24,000 or so clones, 70% to 90% of them seen once. The sample was PBMCs, taken around atezolizumab (anti-PD-L1) treatment. The source of these receptors is a man aged 45-65 years with urothelial cancer. The CDR3 runs from the conserved cysteine through the conserved F or W. Fields, in order: V gene, J gene, clone size, D gene, CDR3 protein, CDR3 DNA. D genes are given only for firm matches. Where a row states a size, it is once, few, many or the class of an expanded clone; other rows omit it.

v_gene: TRBV30; j_gene: TRBJ2-7; abundance: few; d_gene: .; CDR3aa: CAWSSGFYEQYF; CDR3nt: TGTGCCTGGAGTAGCGGTTTCTACGAGCAGTACTTC
v_gene: TRBV6-4; j_gene: TRBJ2-3; abundance: .; d_gene: TRBD1; CDR3aa: CASSEGQGADTQYF; CDR3nt: TGTGCCAGCAGTGAGGGACAGGGGGCAGATACGCAGTATTTT
v_gene: TRBV11-2; j_gene: TRBJ1-5; abundance: .; d_gene: .; CDR3aa: CASSRTGGGNQPQHF; CDR3nt: TGTGCCAGCAGCCGGACTGGGGGGGGCAATCAGCCCCAGCATTTT
v_gene: TRBV19; j_gene: TRBJ2-1; abundance: .; d_gene: TRBD2; CDR3aa: CASSISGGRVSNEQFF; CDR3nt: TGTGCCAGTAGTATTTCCGGCGGGAGGGTCTCCAATGAGCAGTTCTTC
v_gene: TRBV19; j_gene: TRBJ1-2; abundance: .; d_gene: .; CDR3aa: CASRPNFPFNFYGYTF; CDR3nt: TGTGCCAGTAGACCGAATTTCCCGTTCAACTTCTATGGCTACACCTTC
v_gene: TRBV2; j_gene: TRBJ2-3; abundance: .; d_gene: TRBD1; CDR3aa: CARDRYGTDTQYF; CDR3nt: TGTGCCAGGGACAGGTACGGCACAGATACGCAGTATTTT
v_gene: TRBV6-5; j_gene: TRBJ2-5; abundance: .; d_gene: TRBD2; CDR3aa: CASSYSRGGPQETQYF; CDR3nt: TGTGCCAGCAGTTACTCGAGGGGAGGGCCCCAAGAGACCCAGTACTTC
v_gene: TRBV5-5; j_gene: TRBJ2-7; abundance: .; d_gene: TRBD2; CDR3aa: CASSYLGGTSGTYEQYF; CDR3nt: TGTGCCAGCAGCTACTTAGGGGGGACTAGCGGAACCTACGAGCAGTACTTC
v_gene: TRBV27; j_gene: TRBJ2-7; abundance: .; d_gene: TRBD1; CDR3aa: CASSLGQGGYEQYF; CDR3nt: TGTGCCAGCAGTCTGGGACAGGGGGGCTACGAGCAGTACTTC
v_gene: TRBV7-9; j_gene: TRBJ1-1; abundance: .; d_gene: .; CDR3aa: CASSFGGGRRNTEAFF; CDR3nt: TGTGCCAGCAGCTTCGGAGGCGGACGGCGGAACACTGAAGCTTTCTTT
v_gene: TRBV28; j_gene: TRBJ2-7; abundance: .; d_gene: .; CDR3aa: CASSFSPSRGEQYF; CDR3nt: TGTGCCAGCAGTTTTTCGCCGAGCCGGGGCGAGCAGTACTTC
v_gene: TRBV6-6; j_gene: TRBJ1-5; abundance: once; d_gene: .; CDR3aa: CASTQAGNQPQHF; CDR3nt: TGTGCCAGCACGCAGGCAGGCAATCAGCCCCAGCATTTT
v_gene: TRBV30; j_gene: TRBJ2-1; abundance: .; d_gene: .; CDR3aa: CAWSGNQGDEQFF; CDR3nt: TGTGCCTGGAGTGGGAATCAGGGCGATGAGCAGTTCTTC
v_gene: TRBV29-1; j_gene: TRBJ1-4; abundance: .; d_gene: .; CDR3aa: CSVSGLNEKLFF; CDR3nt: TGCAGCGTTTCAGGGTTGAATGAAAAACTGTTTTTT
v_gene: TRBV2; j_gene: TRBJ2-3; abundance: .; d_gene: TRBD1; CDR3aa: CASSEQGTGDTQYF; CDR3nt: TGTGCCAGCAGTGAGCAGGGGACAGGCGATACGCAGTATTTT
v_gene: TRBV2; j_gene: TRBJ2-3; abundance: once; d_gene: TRBD2; CDR3aa: CANRLAGGSGVTDTQYF; CDR3nt: TGTGCCAACCGTCTAGCGGGGGGGTCAGGAGTGACAGATACGCAGTATTTT
v_gene: TRBV2; j_gene: TRBJ2-7; abundance: .; d_gene: TRBD2; CDR3aa: CASTRAGESTYEQYF; CDR3nt: TGTGCCAGCACCCGAGCGGGAGAATCGACCTACGAGCAGTACTTC
v_gene: TRBV10-3; j_gene: TRBJ2-2; abundance: .; d_gene: TRBD1; CDR3aa: CAISDPGQTQHYTGELFF; CDR3nt: TGTGCCATCAGTGACCCGGGACAGACCCAACATTACACCGGGGAGCTGTTTTTT
v_gene: TRBV2; j_gene: TRBJ1-2; abundance: once; d_gene: .; CDR3aa: CATGRGVYGYTF; CDR3nt: TGTGCCACCGGGAGGGGGGTCTATGGCTACACCTTC
v_gene: TRBV15; j_gene: TRBJ2-3; abundance: .; d_gene: .; CDR3aa: CATSREQMTDTQYF; CDR3nt: TGTGCCACCAGCAGGGAACAGATGACAGATACGCAGTATTTT
v_gene: TRBV12-2; j_gene: TRBJ2-2; abundance: .; d_gene: .; CDR3aa: CASRLGGYGVCTGELFF; CDR3nt: TGTGCAAGTCGCTTAGGTGGGTACGGGGTTTGCACCGGGGAGCTGTTTTTT
v_gene: TRBV5-8; j_gene: TRBJ1-4; abundance: .; d_gene: TRBD1; CDR3aa: CASSQGTGGNEKLFF; CDR3nt: TGTGCCAGCAGCCAGGGGACAGGGGGAAATGAAAAACTGTTTTTT
v_gene: TRBV7-9; j_gene: TRBJ1-1; abundance: few; d_gene: .; CDR3aa: CASSLKGPEAFF; CDR3nt: TGTGCCAGCAGCTTGAAGGGGCCCGAAGCTTTCTTT
v_gene: TRBV27; j_gene: TRBJ2-1; abundance: .; d_gene: TRBD2; CDR3aa: CASSPLAGGLNEQFF; CDR3nt: TGTGCCAGCAGTCCCCTAGCGGGGGGGTTGAATGAGCAGTTCTTC
v_gene: TRBV18; j_gene: TRBJ1-3; abundance: .; d_gene: .; CDR3aa: CASSPPGQLGNTIYF; CDR3nt: TGTGCCAGCTCACCACCGGGCCAGCTTGGAAACACCATATATTTT
v_gene: TRBV10-3; j_gene: TRBJ2-1; abundance: .; d_gene: TRBD2; CDR3aa: CATRNRSLLAGGGNEQFF; CDR3nt: TGTGCCACCCGGAACAGGAGTTTACTAGCGGGGGGGGGCAATGAGCAGTTCTTC
v_gene: TRBV19; j_gene: TRBJ2-6; abundance: .; d_gene: .; CDR3aa: CASSIRGQLGSGANVLTF; CDR3nt: TGTGCCAGTAGTATCAGGGGCCAACTTGGCTCTGGGGCCAACGTCCTGACTTTC
v_gene: TRBV30; j_gene: TRBJ2-1; abundance: .; d_gene: .; CDR3aa: CAWRGAVVYNEQFF; CDR3nt: TGTGCCTGGAGGGGGGCGGTAGTTTACAATGAGCAGTTCTTC
v_gene: TRBV14; j_gene: TRBJ2-1; abundance: .; d_gene: .; CDR3aa: CASSPRLASYNEQFF; CDR3nt: TGTGCCAGCAGCCCCAGGCTAGCGAGCTACAATGAGCAGTTCTTC
v_gene: TRBV27; j_gene: TRBJ2-7; abundance: .; d_gene: .; CDR3aa: CATGGAYEQYF; CDR3nt: TGTGCCACCGGGGGAGCCTACGAGCAGTACTTC
v_gene: TRBV9; j_gene: TRBJ2-1; abundance: .; d_gene: TRBD2; CDR3aa: CASSVRQGRGAYNEQFF; CDR3nt: TGTGCCAGCAGCGTCCGGCAGGGTCGGGGGGCCTACAATGAGCAGTTCTTC
v_gene: TRBV4-1; j_gene: TRBJ1-5; abundance: .; d_gene: .; CDR3aa: CASSQAGVGYQPQHF; CDR3nt: TGCGCCAGCAGCCAAGCAGGGGTGGGATATCAGCCCCAGCATTTT
v_gene: TRBV19; j_gene: TRBJ1-1; abundance: .; d_gene: .; CDR3aa: CASSPGVAEAFF; CDR3nt: TGTGCCAGTAGCCCGGGGGTAGCTGAAGCTTTCTTT
v_gene: TRBV6-5; j_gene: TRBJ2-6; abundance: .; d_gene: .; CDR3aa: CASSSRVTSGANVLTF; CDR3nt: TGTGCCAGCAGTTCCAGGGTTACTTCTGGGGCCAACGTCCTGACTTTC
v_gene: TRBV5-4; j_gene: TRBJ2-1; abundance: .; d_gene: .; CDR3aa: CASSARQWDDNEQFF; CDR3nt: TGTGCCAGCAGCGCGCGACAGTGGGATGACAATGAGCAGTTCTTC
v_gene: TRBV7-9; j_gene: TRBJ2-1; abundance: .; d_gene: TRBD1; CDR3aa: CASSLGRTGGNEQFF; CDR3nt: TGTGCCAGCAGCTTAGGCCGGACAGGGGGCAATGAGCAGTTCTTC
v_gene: TRBV7-2; j_gene: TRBJ2-7; abundance: .; d_gene: TRBD2; CDR3aa: CASRISRDYLDEQYF; CDR3nt: TGTGCCAGCAGAATCTCGCGGGACTATTTGGACGAGCAGTACTTC
v_gene: TRBV28; j_gene: TRBJ1-2; abundance: .; d_gene: .; CDR3aa: CASSLRGYYGYTF; CDR3nt: TGTGCCAGCAGTTTACGGGGGTACTATGGCTACACCTTC
v_gene: TRBV11-2; j_gene: TRBJ2-7; abundance: few; d_gene: .; CDR3aa: CASSLRPGLPHEQYF; CDR3nt: TGTGCCAGCAGCTTGCGCCCGGGACTGCCCCACGAGCAGTACTTC
v_gene: TRBV19; j_gene: TRBJ2-2; abundance: .; d_gene: .; CDR3aa: CASSKTKLGTGELFF; CDR3nt: TGTGCCAGTAGTAAGACTAAGCTGGGCACCGGGGAGCTGTTTTTT
v_gene: TRBV27; j_gene: TRBJ2-7; abundance: .; d_gene: TRBD2; CDR3aa: CASSLWLAGGGYEQYF; CDR3nt: TGTGCCAGCAGTTTATGGCTAGCGGGAGGGGGGTACGAGCAGTACTTC
v_gene: TRBV29-1; j_gene: TRBJ2-3; abundance: .; d_gene: .; CDR3aa: CSVEAIYTQYF; CDR3nt: TGCAGCGTTGAAGCCATTTATACGCAGTATTTT
v_gene: TRBV27; j_gene: TRBJ2-7; abundance: .; d_gene: .; CDR3aa: CASSYLYSREQYF; CDR3nt: TGTGCCAGCAGTTACCTCTATAGCCGCGAGCAGTACTTC
v_gene: TRBV6-1; j_gene: TRBJ1-5; abundance: few; d_gene: TRBD1; CDR3aa: CASGPRDRGQQPQHF; CDR3nt: TGTGCCAGCGGTCCCCGGGACAGGGGGCAACAGCCCCAGCATTTT
v_gene: TRBV15; j_gene: TRBJ2-2; abundance: once; d_gene: .; CDR3aa: CATSRDGWNTGELFF; CDR3nt: TGTGCCACCAGCAGAGATGGCTGGAACACCGGGGAGCTGTTTTTT
v_gene: TRBV11-2; j_gene: TRBJ2-5; abundance: .; d_gene: TRBD2; CDR3aa: CASRRPLAGKETQYF; CDR3nt: TGTGCCAGCAGGCGGCCCCTAGCGGGGAAAGAGACCCAGTACTTC
v_gene: TRBV7-8; j_gene: TRBJ1-2; abundance: .; d_gene: .; CDR3aa: CASSLGGGYGYTF; CDR3nt: TGTGCCAGCAGCTTAGGAGGGGGCTATGGCTACACCTTC
v_gene: TRBV27; j_gene: TRBJ2-3; abundance: .; d_gene: TRBD2; CDR3aa: CASRPSGGPPDTQYF; CDR3nt: TGTGCCAGCAGACCTAGCGGGGGACCCCCAGATACGCAGTATTTT
v_gene: TRBV4-3; j_gene: TRBJ1-2; abundance: .; d_gene: .; CDR3aa: CASSQRREQNYGYTF; CDR3nt: TGCGCCAGCAGCCAACGCCGGGAGCAGAACTATGGCTACACCTTC